This paragraph covers one T cell receptor (beta chain) sequence. Germline V gene lookup returns CDR1 SGDLS and CDR2 YYNGEE. CDR3 length: 13 residues. Trimming stripped 4 bases from V and 4 bases from J, with 11 bases between. This record comes from a study of blood T cell repertoires in COVID-19. About the study: Sources were T cells, B-cell-depleted T cells, or PBMCs; the material itself was cDNA or gDNA.

Study processing details: Nucleated cell number was recorded as an estimate derived from reference gene primer amplification. Using immunoSEQ multiplex PCR, the repertoire was profiled, and TCRdb retains in-frame clones only, with some absent. D and trimming were read from the DNA, whereas the V and J calls and clone size are those reported in that table. The data show 370,000 or so clones, approximately 87% seen once. Cohort allocation depended upon clinical history that participants reported. Sequencing was done on a sample of PBMCs or T cells enriched from blood (not recorded which). This receptor was identified in a man under 40 who had recovered from COVID-19. This chain connects TRBV9 to TRBJ1-1; D remains unclear. CDR3 sequence reads: CASSFSVSTEAFF. CDR3 bases: TGTGCCAGCAGCTTCAGCGTGAGCACTGAAGCTTTCTTT.